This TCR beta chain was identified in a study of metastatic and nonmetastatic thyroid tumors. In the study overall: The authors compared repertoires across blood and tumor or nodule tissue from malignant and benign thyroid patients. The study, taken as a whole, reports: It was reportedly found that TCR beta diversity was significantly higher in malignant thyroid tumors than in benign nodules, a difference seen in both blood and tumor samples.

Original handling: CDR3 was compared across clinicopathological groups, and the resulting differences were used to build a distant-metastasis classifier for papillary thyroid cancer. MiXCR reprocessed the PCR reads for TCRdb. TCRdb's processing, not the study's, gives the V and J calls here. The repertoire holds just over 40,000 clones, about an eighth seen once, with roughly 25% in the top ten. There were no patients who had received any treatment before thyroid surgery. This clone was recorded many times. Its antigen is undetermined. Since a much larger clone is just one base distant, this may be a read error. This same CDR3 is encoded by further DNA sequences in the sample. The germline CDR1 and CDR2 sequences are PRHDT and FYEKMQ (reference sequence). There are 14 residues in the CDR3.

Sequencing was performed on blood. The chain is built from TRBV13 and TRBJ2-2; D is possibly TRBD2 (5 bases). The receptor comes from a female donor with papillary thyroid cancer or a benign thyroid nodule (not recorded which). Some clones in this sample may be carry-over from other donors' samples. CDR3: CASRGPGNTGELFF. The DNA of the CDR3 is TGTGCCAGCCGTGGCCCCGGGAACACTGGGGAGCTGTTTTTT.